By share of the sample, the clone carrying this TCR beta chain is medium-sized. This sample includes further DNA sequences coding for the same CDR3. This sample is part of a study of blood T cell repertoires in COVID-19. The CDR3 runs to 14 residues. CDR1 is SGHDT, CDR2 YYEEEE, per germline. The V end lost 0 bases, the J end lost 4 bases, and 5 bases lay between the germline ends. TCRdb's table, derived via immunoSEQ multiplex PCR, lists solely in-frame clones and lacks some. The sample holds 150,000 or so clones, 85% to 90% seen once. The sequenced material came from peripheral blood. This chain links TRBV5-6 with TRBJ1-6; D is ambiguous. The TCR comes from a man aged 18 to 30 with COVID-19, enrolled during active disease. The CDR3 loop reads CASSLAGYNSPLHF. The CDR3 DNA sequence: TGTGCCAGCAGCTTGGCCGGGTATAATTCACCCCTCCACTTT.